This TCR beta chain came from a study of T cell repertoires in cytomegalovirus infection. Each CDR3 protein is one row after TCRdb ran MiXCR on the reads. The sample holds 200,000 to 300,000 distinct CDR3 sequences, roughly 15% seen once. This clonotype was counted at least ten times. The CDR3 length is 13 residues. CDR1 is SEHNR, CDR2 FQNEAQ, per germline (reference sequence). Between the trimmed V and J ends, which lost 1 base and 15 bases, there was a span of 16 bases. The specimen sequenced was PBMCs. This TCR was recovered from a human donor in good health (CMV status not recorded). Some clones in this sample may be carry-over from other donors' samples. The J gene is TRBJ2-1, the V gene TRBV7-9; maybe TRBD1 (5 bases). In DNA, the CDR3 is TGTGCCAGCAGCTTAGATGGCGGTTCAAGGGGGTTCTTC. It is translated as CASSLDGGSRGFF.